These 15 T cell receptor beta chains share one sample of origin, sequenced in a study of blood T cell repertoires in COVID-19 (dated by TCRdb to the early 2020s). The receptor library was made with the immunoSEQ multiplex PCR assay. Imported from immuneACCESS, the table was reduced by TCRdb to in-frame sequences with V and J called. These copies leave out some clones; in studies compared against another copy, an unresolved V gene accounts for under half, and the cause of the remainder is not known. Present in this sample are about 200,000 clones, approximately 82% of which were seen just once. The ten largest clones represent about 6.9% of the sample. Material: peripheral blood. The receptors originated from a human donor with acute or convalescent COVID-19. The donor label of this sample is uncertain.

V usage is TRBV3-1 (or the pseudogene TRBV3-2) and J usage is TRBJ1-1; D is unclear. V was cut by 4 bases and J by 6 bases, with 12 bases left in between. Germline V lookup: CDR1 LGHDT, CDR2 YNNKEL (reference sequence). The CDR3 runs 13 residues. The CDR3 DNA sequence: TGTGCCAGCAGCCCCAGGTATGGGTCTGAAGCTTTCTTT. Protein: CASSPRYGSEAFF.

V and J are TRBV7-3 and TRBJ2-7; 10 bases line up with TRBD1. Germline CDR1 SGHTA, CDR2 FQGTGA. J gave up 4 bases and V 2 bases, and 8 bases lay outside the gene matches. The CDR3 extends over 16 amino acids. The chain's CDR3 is CASSLLHGDRGYEQYF. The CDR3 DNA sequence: TGTGCCAGCAGCTTATTGCATGGGGACAGGGGTTACGAGCAGTACTTC.

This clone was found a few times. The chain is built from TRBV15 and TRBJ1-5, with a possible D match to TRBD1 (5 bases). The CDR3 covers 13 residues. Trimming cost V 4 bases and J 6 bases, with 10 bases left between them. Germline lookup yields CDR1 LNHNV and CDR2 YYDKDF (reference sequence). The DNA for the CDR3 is TGTGCCACCAGCACTTATCAGGGTCAGCCCCAGCATTTT. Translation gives CATSTYQGQPQHF.

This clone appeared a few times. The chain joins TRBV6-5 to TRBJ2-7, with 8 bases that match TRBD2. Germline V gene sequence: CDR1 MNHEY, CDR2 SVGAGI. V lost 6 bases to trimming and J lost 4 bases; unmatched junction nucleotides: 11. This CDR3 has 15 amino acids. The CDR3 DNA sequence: TGTGCCAGCAGGAAAGAAACTAGCGGAGGATACGAGCAGTACTTC. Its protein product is CASRKETSGGYEQYF.

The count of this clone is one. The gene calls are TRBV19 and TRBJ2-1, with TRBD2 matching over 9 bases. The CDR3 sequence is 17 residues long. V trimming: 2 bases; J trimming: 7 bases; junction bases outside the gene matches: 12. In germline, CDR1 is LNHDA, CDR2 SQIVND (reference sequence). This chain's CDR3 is CASSIRRGAGGRNEQFF. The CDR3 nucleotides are TGTGCCAGTAGTATAAGGAGGGGAGCGGGAGGTCGGAATGAGCAGTTCTTC.

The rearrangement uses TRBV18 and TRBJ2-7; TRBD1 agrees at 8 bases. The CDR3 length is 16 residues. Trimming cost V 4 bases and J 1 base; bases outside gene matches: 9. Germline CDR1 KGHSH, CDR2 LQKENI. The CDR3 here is CASSLRTGQRSYEQYF. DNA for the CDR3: TGTGCCAGCTCACTTCGGACAGGGCAAAGGTCCTACGAGCAGTACTTC.

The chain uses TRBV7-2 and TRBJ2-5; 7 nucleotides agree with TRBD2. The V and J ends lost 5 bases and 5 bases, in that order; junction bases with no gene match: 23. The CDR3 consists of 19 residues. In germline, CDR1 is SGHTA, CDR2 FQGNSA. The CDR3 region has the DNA TGTGCCAGCAGCAACATTAGGGAGGGATACTCACCAAATTTGGAGACCCAGTACTTC. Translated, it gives CASSNIREGYSPNLETQYF.

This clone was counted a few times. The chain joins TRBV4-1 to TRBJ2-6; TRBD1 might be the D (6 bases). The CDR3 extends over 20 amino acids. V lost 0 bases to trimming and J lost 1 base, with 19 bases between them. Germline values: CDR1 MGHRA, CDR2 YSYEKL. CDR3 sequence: CASSQEDRLVLSSGANVLTF. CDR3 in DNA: TGCGCCAGCAGCCAAGAAGACAGGCTCGTGTTAAGTTCTGGGGCCAACGTCCTGACTTTC.

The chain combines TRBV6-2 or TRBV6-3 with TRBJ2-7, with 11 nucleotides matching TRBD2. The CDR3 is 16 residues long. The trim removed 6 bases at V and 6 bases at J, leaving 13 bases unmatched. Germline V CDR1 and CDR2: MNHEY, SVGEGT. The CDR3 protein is CASSPRTSGRLGEQYF. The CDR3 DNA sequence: TGTGCCAGCAGCCCTCGCACTAGCGGGAGACTTGGCGAGCAGTACTTC.

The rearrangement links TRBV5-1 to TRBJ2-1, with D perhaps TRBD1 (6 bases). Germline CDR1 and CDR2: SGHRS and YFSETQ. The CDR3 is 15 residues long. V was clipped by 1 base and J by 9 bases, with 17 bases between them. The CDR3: CASSLQGQPASEQFF. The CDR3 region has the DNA TGCGCCAGCAGCTTGCAGGGACAACCTGCCAGTGAGCAGTTCTTC. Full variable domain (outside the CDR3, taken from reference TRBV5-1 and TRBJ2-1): KAGVTQTPRYLIKTRGQQVTLSCSPISGHRSVSWYQQTPGQGLQFLFEYFSETQRNKGNFPGRFSGRQFSNSRSEMNVSTLELGDSALYLCASSLQGQPASEQFFGPGTRLTVL.

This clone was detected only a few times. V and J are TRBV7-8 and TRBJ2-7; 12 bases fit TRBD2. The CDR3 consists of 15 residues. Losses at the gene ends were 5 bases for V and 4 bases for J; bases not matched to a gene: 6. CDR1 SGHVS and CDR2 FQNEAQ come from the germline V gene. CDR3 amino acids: CASSILAGGPYEQYF. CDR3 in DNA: TGTGCCAGCAGCATCCTAGCGGGAGGGCCTTACGAGCAGTACTTC.

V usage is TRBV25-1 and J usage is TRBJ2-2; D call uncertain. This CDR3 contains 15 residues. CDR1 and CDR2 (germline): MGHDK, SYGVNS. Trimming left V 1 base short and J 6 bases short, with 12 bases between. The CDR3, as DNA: TGTGCCAGCAGTGAATTTGTGTCGGCGGCCGGGGAGCTGTTTTTT. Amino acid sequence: CASSEFVSAAGELFF.

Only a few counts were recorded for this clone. CDR3 residues: CASSIGTGGESGAFF. The CDR3 coding sequence is TGTGCCAGCAGCATAGGGACAGGGGGCGAAAGTGGAGCTTTCTTT. The rearrangement uses TRBV7-9 and TRBJ1-1, with 12 bases matching TRBD1. The J segment lost 10 bases and the V segment lost 5 bases, leaving 11 bases of the junction unmatched. Looked up from germline, CDR1 is SEHNR and CDR2 is FQNEAQ (reference sequence). This CDR3 region has 15 residues.

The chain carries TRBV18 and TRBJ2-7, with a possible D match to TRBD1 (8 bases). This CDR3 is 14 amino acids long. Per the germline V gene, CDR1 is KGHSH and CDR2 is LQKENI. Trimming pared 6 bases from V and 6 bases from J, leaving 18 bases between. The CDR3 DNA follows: TGTGCCAGCTCGCCCGACAGGGGAGGGGGCGAGCAGTACTTC. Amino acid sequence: CASSPDRGGGEQYF.

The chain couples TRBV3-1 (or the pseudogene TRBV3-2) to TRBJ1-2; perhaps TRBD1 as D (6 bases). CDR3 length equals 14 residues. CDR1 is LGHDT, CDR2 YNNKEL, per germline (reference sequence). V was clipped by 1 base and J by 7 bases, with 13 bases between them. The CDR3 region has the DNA TGTGCCAGCAGCCAAGGAGGGGTACAGGGTGGCTACACCTTC. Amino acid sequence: CASSQGGVQGGYTF.